A single sample is the source of the 18 T cell receptor beta chains below, sequenced in a study of tumor-infiltrating lymphocytes in primary liver carcinoma. Taking about 19-31 mg of unsorted bulk tissue, the authors co-extracted RNA and DNA. Starting from 500 ng of total RNA, TCR beta cDNA was produced with a primer in the constant region. Modified slightly, ARM-PCR produced TCR beta libraries over three nested multiplex PCR rounds. The first two PCR rounds used TRBV1-TRBV30 forward primers with a C-beta reverse primer, roughly 10 cycles each. TCRdb itself ran the multiplex PCR reads through MiXCR, one entry per CDR3 protein. The data show tens of thousands of distinct CDR3 sequences, with roughly 77% seen just once and approximately 25% held by the top ten. The sample consisted of liver tumor tissue from sampling region 2. Subset reported: tumor region T2, inferior pole. The receptors were gathered from a man in his forties with primary liver carcinoma and hepatitis B virus infection.

The V gene is TRBV19, the J gene TRBJ2-7, with D unresolved. CDR1 is LNHDA, CDR2 SQIVND, per germline (reference sequence). Trimming removed 6 bases from V and 7 bases from J, with 19 bases in between. CDR3 length: 14 residues. This CDR3 reads CASSKSTLLGEQYF. For the CDR3, the DNA is TGTGCCAGTAGCAAGTCAACCCTGTTGGGGGAGCAGTACTTC.

This clonotype has ten or more counts. The chain recombines TRBV5-1 with TRBJ2-3; TRBD1 is a possible D gene (6 bases). CDR1 and CDR2 (germline): SGHRS, YFSETQ. Deletions cut 5 bases from V and 5 bases from J, with 9 bases between. The CDR3 sequence is 12 residues long. CDR3 in amino acids: CASRGQLDTQYF. The CDR3 DNA sequence: TGCGCCAGCAGAGGACAGTTAGATACGCAGTATTTT.

Comments on this clonotype: Germline is not matched at one junction end, which may reflect a read error. The V and J genes are TRBV7-3 and TRBJ2-1; D possibly corresponds to TRBD2 (5 bases). There are 16 residues in the CDR3. Germline CDR1 is SGHTA and CDR2 is FQGTGA. CDR3 in DNA: TGTGCCAGCAGCTTAGCGCCGCCCGGGAACTACGATGAGCAGTTCTTC. Translation: CASSLAPPGNYDEQFF.

The chain links TRBV6-2 or TRBV6-3 to TRBJ2-7; TRBD2 is a possible D gene (5 bases). Per germline, CDR1 MNHEY and CDR2 SVGEGT. V lost 6 bases and J 4 bases, leaving 16 bases between the germline ends. This CDR3 is 14 amino acids long. CDR3 coding DNA: TGTGCCAGCAGACGTGGAACTAGAGGTTACGAGCAGTACTTC. Translating gives CASRRGTRGYEQYF.

Comments on this clonotype: Germline is not matched at one junction end, which may reflect a read error. The V and J genes are TRBV19 and TRBJ2-1; unclear D gene. From germline, CDR1 is LNHDA and CDR2 SQIVND (reference sequence). The CDR3 has 14 amino acids. The CDR3 DNA sequence: TGTGTCAGTAGTCAGGAAGCTCCGGTCGATGAGCAGTCCTTC. Protein product: CVSSQEAPVDEQSF.

This clonotype was observed at least ten times. The V gene is TRBV5-6, the J gene TRBJ2-7; 8 bases are a match to TRBD2. The V and J ends lost 3 bases and 4 bases, in that order; junction bases with no gene match: 6. Germline loops: CDR1 SGHDT, CDR2 YYEEEE. This CDR3 comprises 14 residues. The CDR3 region has the DNA TGTGCCAGCAGCTACCCGGGAGGGCTTTACGAGCAGTACTTC. Translating gives CASSYPGGLYEQYF.

Turning to this clonotype: The junction and the germline gene differ at one end; a read error may be behind it. The chain uses TRBV11-2 and TRBJ2-2; possibly TRBD1 for D (6 bases). CDR1 is SGHAT and CDR2 is FQNNGV in the germline V gene. The length of the CDR3 is 17 residues. DNA for the CDR3: TGTGCCAGCAGCTTTGATCGGGACATTGTTGGCACCTGGGAGCTGTTTTTT. It specifies CASSFDRDIVGTWELFF.

Regarding this clonotype: One base away lies a much larger clone, so this may be a sequencing read error. V and J are TRBV28 and TRBJ1-5; 10 bases match TRBD1. The germline V gene has CDR1 MDHEN and CDR2 SYDVKM. The length of the CDR3 is 15 residues. In nucleotides, the CDR3 is TGTGTCAGCAGTCCTGCCGGGACAGGGGATCAGCCCCAGCATTTT. Its translation: CVSSPAGTGDQPQHF.

About this clonotype: Because it lacks the conserved phenylalanine or tryptophan at the end, this CDR3 is likely a read error. The DNA is omitted, as the CDR3 cannot be located on it reliably, and the CDR3 follows TCRdb's listing. The V gene is TRBV6-1, the J gene TRBJ2-3; the D segment call TRBD2 is taken from the table without a DNA check. Ends included, the CDR3 has 18 residues. Germline loops: CDR1 MNHNS, CDR2 SASEGT. The CDR3 sequence: CASSEPASGPYSTDTRYL.

For this clonotype: This may stem from a read error, because a much larger clone lies one nucleotide away. The chain is built from TRBV7-9 and TRBJ2-5; D gene ambiguous. Looked up from germline, CDR1 is SEHNR and CDR2 is FQNEAQ (reference sequence). The length of the CDR3 is 15 residues. CDR3 coding DNA: TGTGTCAGCAGCTCACTCCCGGTGTTCCAAGAGACCCAGTACTTC. This encodes CVSSSLPVFQETQYF.

J is TRBJ2-5 and V is TRBV21-1; the table's D call, TRBD1, was not checked against the DNA. TRBV21-1 is a pseudogene. This CDR3 is 20 amino acids long. CDR3 in DNA: TGTGCCAGCAGCGTTGCCGCTCCCGGGACAGGGAGGCTCAGGCAAGAGACCCAGTACTTC. Its protein product is CASSVAAPGTGRLRQETQYF.

The V and J genes are TRBV6-5 and TRBJ2-2; D perhaps matches TRBD2 (5 bases). V gave up 2 bases and J gave up 17 bases, with 24 bases separating them. The CDR3 runs 15 residues. Germline CDR1 MNHEY, CDR2 SVGAGI. This CDR3 is CASSYAVDDTGEFFF. The CDR3 nucleotides are TGTGCCAGCAGTTACGCAGTGGACGACACCGGGGAGTTTTTTTTT.

Points on this clonotype: This sequence may be a read error, since a much larger clone differs from it by one base. Likely a read error: the CDR3 ends without its conserved phenylalanine or tryptophan. The V gene is TRBV10-3, the J gene TRBJ2-1; D perhaps matches TRBD1 (5 bases). There are 12 residues in the CDR3. Germline CDR1 is ENHRY and CDR2 is SYGVKD. Trimming stripped 10 bases from V and 5 bases from J, with 12 bases between. The CDR3 DNA is TGTGCCACCCGTAGGGGCGACAATGAGCAGTTCTTA. Translating gives CATRRGDNEQFL.

This chain uses TRBV20-1 with TRBJ2-5; the match to TRBD1 covers 11 bases. V lost 6 bases to trimming and J lost 5 bases; unmatched junction nucleotides: 14. Germline CDR1 reads DFQATT; CDR2 reads SNEGSKA (reference sequence). The CDR3 totals 16 residues. The CDR3 region is CSAPGQGATSGETQYF. The CDR3 DNA reads as TGCAGTGCCCCTGGACAGGGGGCTACCTCCGGGGAGACCCAGTACTTC.

Worth noting for this clonotype: This sequence may be a read error, since a much larger clone differs from it by one base. The V and J genes are TRBV28 and TRBJ1-5; D is ambiguous. V was pared by 4 bases and J by 3 bases, with 13 bases between. Germline CDR1 is MDHEN and CDR2 is SYDVKM. The CDR3 spans 15 residues. The CDR3 DNA reads TGTGCCAGCAGTTCGCCTGGAAGAACCAATCAGCCCCAGCATTTT. It translates to CASSSPGRTNQPQHF.

This clonotype was seen a few times. This CDR3 is missing its conserved last phenylalanine or tryptophan, likely due to a read error. The chain combines TRBV12-3 or TRBV12-4 with TRBJ2-7, with D uncertain. There are 14 residues in the CDR3. The CDR3 nucleotides are TGTGCCAGCAGTTCTGAGACTGTCTCCGACGAGCAGTACTCC. Residues: CASSSETVSDEQYS.

The V gene is TRBV2, the J gene TRBJ2-7, with TRBD1 matching over 8 bases. In germline, CDR1 is SNHLY, CDR2 FYNNEI. The CDR3 sequence is 14 residues long. The chain's CDR3 is CTNSWTGNSYEQYF. DNA of the CDR3: TGTACCAATAGTTGGACAGGGAACTCCTACGAGCAGTACTTC. The full variable domain, with the rest looked up from reference TRBV2 and TRBJ2-7, is EPEVTQTPSHQVTQMGQEVILRCVPISNHLYFYWYRQILGQKVEFLVSFYNNEISEKSEIFDDQFSVERPDGSNFTLKIRSTKLEDSAMYFCTNSWTGNSYEQYFGPGTRLTVT.

The count of this clonotype is one. At one end, the junction sequence differs from germline, possibly due to a read error. The gene calls are TRBV6-5 and TRBJ1-1; 9 positions agree with TRBD1. The V gene's germline CDR1 is MNHEY and CDR2 SVGAGI. This CDR3 comprises 15 residues. The CDR3 sequence is CVSREWDRENTETFF. The DNA of the CDR3 is TGTGTCAGCAGGGAATGGGACAGGGAGAACACTGAAACTTTCTTT.